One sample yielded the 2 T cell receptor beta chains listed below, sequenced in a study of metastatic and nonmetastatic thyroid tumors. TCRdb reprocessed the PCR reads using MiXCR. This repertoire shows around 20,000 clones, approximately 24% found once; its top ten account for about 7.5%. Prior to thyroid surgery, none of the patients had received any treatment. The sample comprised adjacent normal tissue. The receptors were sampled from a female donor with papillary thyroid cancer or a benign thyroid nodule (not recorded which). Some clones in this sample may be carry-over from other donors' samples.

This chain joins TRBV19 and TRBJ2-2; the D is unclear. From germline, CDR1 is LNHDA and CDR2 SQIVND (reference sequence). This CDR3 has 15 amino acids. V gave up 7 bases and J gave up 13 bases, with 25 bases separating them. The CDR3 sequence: CASTLGADGPSVLFF. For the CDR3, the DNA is TGTGCCAGTACTCTGGGCGCAGATGGGCCCTCCGTGCTGTTTTTT.

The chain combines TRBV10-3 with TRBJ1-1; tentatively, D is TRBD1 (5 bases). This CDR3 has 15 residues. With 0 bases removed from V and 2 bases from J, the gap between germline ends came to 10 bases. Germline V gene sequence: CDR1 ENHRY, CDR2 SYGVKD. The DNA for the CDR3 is TGTGCCATCAGTGAGTCGTGGGACGGTAACACTGAAGCTTTCTTT. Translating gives CAISESWDGNTEAFF.